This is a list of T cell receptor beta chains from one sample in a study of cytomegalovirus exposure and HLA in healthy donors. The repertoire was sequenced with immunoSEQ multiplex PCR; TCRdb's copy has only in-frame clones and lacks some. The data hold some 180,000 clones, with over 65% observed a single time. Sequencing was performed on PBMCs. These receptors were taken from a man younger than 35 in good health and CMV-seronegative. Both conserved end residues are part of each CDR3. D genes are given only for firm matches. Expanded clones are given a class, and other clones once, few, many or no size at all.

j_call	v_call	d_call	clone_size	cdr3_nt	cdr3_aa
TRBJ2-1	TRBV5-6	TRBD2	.	TGTGCCAGCAGCACCGCCCCGGGACTAGCCCCCTACAATGAGCAGTTCTTC	CASSTAPGLAPYNEQFF
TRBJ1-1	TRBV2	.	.	TGTGCCAGCAGTGCGCGCACTGAAGCTTTCTTT	CASSARTEAFF
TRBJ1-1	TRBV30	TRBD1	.	TGTGCCTGGAGTGTACCTGCAGGGGGGAACACTGAAGCTTTCTTT	CAWSVPAGGNTEAFF
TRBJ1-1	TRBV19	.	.	TGTGCCAGTAGTCCACGACAGAGGAACACTGAAGCTTTCTTT	CASSPRQRNTEAFF
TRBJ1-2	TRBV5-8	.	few	TGTGCCAGCAGAACTATATCTAACTATGGCTACACCTTC	CASRTISNYGYTF
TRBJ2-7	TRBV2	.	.	TGTGCCAGCATTGATCCCGACTCGAGCTCCTACGAGCAGTACTTC	CASIDPDSSSYEQYF
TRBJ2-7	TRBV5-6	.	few	TGTGCCAGCAGCTTGGTAGGGGGTCGCTACGCGGAGCAGTACTTC	CASSLVGGRYAEQYF
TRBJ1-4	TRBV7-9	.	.	TGTGCCAGCACCGAAAGGGAGGCTCCTAATGAAAAACTGTTTTTT	CASTEREAPNEKLFF
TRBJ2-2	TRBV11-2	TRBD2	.	TGTGCCAGCAGCTGGGGGCGGGGGGAAACCGGGGAGCTGTTTTTT	CASSWGRGETGELFF
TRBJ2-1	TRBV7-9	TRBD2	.	TGTGCCAGCAGCTTAGCGCGGGGCGGGGGGGCGGAAGAGCAGTTCTTC	CASSLARGGGAEEQFF
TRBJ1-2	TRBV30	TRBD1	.	TGTGCCTGGAGAGCCCCGGGACAGGGGGTACGCCGAGGCTACACCTTC	CAWRAPGQGVRRGYTF
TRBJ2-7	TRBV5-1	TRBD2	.	TGCGCCAGCGGTACCGGGAGGGGCTACGAGCAGTACTTC	CASGTGRGYEQYF
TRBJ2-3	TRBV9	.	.	TGTGCCAGCAGCGTCCGGGACACCATCACAGATACGCAGTATTTT	CASSVRDTITDTQYF
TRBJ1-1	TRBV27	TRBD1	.	TGTGCCAGCAGTTGGACAGGAATGAACACTGAAGCTTTCTTT	CASSWTGMNTEAFF
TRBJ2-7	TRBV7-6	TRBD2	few	TGTGCCAGCAGCACCCCGACTAGCGGGCACAGCTCCTACGAGCAGTACTTC	CASSTPTSGHSSYEQYF
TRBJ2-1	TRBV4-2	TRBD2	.	TGTGCCAGCAGCCAAGATCTAGGGACTAGCGGGCTTAATGAGCAGTTCTTC	CASSQDLGTSGLNEQFF
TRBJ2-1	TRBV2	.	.	TGTGCCAGCGGCCCTAGCGAGGTAAATGAGCAGTTCTTC	CASGPSEVNEQFF
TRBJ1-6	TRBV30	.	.	TGTGCCTGGAGTTCACCCCGGGTATTTGGTTCACCCCTCCACTTT	CAWSSPRVFGSPLHF
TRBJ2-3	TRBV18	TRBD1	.	TGTGCCAGCTCACCTGCGGGACAGGGCACAGATACGCAGTATTTT	CASSPAGQGTDTQYF
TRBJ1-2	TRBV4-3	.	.	TGCGCCAGCAGCCTTCTCGGTAACTATGGCTACACCTTC	CASSLLGNYGYTF
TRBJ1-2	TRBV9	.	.	TGTGCCAGCAGCCGTACAGGGATTATTGGAGATGGCTACACCTTC	CASSRTGIIGDGYTF
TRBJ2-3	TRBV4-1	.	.	TGCGCCAGCAGCCAAGAACCCCACCAGGGAAGAGCAGATACGCAGTATTTT	CASSQEPHQGRADTQYF
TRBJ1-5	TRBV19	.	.	TGTGCCAGTGTAGACAGAAGCAATCAGCCCCAGCATTTT	CASVDRSNQPQHF
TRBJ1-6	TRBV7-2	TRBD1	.	TGTGCCAGCAGCTTAGTCGGACAGGGGGCGCGGAATTCACCCCTCCACTTT	CASSLVGQGARNSPLHF
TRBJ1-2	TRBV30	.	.	TGTGCCGCCACAGCTTATGGCTACACCTTC	CAATAYGYTF
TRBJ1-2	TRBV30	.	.	TGTGCCTGGAGTGGGGGGGGCAGGGGATTTGGCTACACCTTC	CAWSGGGRGFGYTF
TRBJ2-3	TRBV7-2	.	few	TGTGCCAGCGGGAGTGGGACAGATACGCAGTATTTT	CASGSGTDTQYF
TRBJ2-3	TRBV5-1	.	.	TGCGCCAGCAGCTTGGACAGGGCCCCAGATACGCAGTATTTT	CASSLDRAPDTQYF
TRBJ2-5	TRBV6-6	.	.	TGTGCCAGCAGTCTTTTTCAAGAGACCCAGTACTTC	CASSLFQETQYF
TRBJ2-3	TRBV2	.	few	TGTGCCAGCGGGGCTAGCACAGATACGCAGTATTTT	CASGASTDTQYF
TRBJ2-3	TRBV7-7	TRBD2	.	TGTGCTAGCAGCGCCGGACTAGCGTCAGATACGCAGTATTTT	CASSAGLASDTQYF
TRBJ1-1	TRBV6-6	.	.	TGTGCCAGCAGAACCTTGACAGGGAACACTGAAGCTTTCTTT	CASRTLTGNTEAFF
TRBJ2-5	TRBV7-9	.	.	TGTGCCAGCAGCGAGCTCGTGATCCAAGAGACCCAGTACTTC	CASSELVIQETQYF
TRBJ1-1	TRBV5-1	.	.	TGCGCCAGCAGCTTCGACACGGTGGACACTGAAGCTTTCTTT	CASSFDTVDTEAFF
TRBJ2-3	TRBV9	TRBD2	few	TGTGCCAGCAGCGTAGGTACTAGCGCTCTCACAGATACGCAGTATTTT	CASSVGTSALTDTQYF
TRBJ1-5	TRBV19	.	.	TGTGCCAGTAGTTCCGGACAGCCGTATCAGCCCCAGCATTTT	CASSSGQPYQPQHF
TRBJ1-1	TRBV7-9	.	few	TGTGCCAGCAGCTTAGGATTGAGGGACACTGAAGCTTTCTTT	CASSLGLRDTEAFF
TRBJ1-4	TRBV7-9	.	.	TGTGCCAGCAGCGCCGTGACAGCTGAAAAACTGTTTTTT	CASSAVTAEKLFF
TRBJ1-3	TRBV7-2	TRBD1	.	TGTGCCAGCAGCTTAGGGGCGGCGACAGGGTATGGAAACACCATATATTTT	CASSLGAATGYGNTIYF
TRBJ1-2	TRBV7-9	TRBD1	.	TGTGCCAGCAGCTTGGGTCATACCGGGACAGGAGGTGGCTACACCTTC	CASSLGHTGTGGGYTF
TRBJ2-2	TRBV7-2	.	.	TGTGCCAGCAGCCCCCGCGGTGGAGGTGAGACCGGGGAGCTGTTTTTT	CASSPRGGGETGELFF
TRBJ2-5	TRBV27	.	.	TGTGCCAGCAAATGGCGGGGCGGCGGAGAGACCCAGTACTTC	CASKWRGGGETQYF
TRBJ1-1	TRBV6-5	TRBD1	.	TGTGCCAGCCAGGGGGCATGGGCCACTGAAGCTTTCTTT	CASQGAWATEAFF
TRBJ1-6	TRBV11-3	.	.	TGTGCCAGCAAAACGCGGGGAGACGGTTCACCCCTCCACTTT	CASKTRGDGSPLHF
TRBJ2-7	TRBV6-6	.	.	TGTGCCAGCAGTTCAGACGAGCGATACGAGCAGTACTTC	CASSSDERYEQYF
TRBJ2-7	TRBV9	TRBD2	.	TGTGCCAGCAGCGTAGCGGGAGGGCCGGGGGAGCAGTACTTC	CASSVAGGPGEQYF
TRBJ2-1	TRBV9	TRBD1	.	TGTGCCAGCAGCGCAAACGCGGGACAGGGCCTCGATGAGCAGTTCTTC	CASSANAGQGLDEQFF
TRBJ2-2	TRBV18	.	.	TGTGCCAGCTCAGCCGACAAGACCGGGGAGCTGTTTTTT	CASSADKTGELFF
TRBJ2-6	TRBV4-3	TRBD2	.	TGCGCCAGCAGCCAAGATCGGGGGACTAGCGGGACCTCTGGGGCCAACGTCCTGACTTTC	CASSQDRGTSGTSGANVLTF
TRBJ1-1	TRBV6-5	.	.	TGTGCCAGCAGTTACTCAACAGCTCTCACTGAAGCTTTCTTT	CASSYSTALTEAFF
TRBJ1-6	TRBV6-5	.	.	TGTGCCAGCAGTTACGGGGGGGAAATTAATTCACCCCTCCACTTT	CASSYGGEINSPLHF
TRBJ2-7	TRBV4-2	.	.	TGTGCCAGCAGCCGTACAGAGGGTGCTTACGAGCAGTACTTC	CASSRTEGAYEQYF
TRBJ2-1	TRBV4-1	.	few	TGCGCCAGCAGCCACACCGCTAGCGCGCAGTTCTTC	CASSHTASAQFF
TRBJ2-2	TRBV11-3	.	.	TGTGCCAGCAGCCCTAGCTCCGGGCTTGGCGGGGAGCTGTTTTTT	CASSPSSGLGGELFF